This T cell receptor beta chain was captured by sequencing in a study of CD8+ T cells in alopecia areata. Study-level points and caveats: Clonality was higher in lesional than normal scalp, especially in alopecia totalis/universalis.

Cell sorting on a FACSAria was used to separate CD4+ and CD8+ T cells from the PBMCs. This CDR3 region has 17 residues. V gave up 6 bases and J gave up 1 base; unmatched junction bases: 9. Germline CDR1 and CDR2: MGHRA and YSYEKL. Note on this clone: Its antigen remains unknown.

Sequencing used cDNA as its template, made by extracting RNA and reverse transcribing it. Clones were read by immunoSEQ multiplex PCR, and TCRdb kept only the in-frame ones, dropping some. Found here are 90,000 to 120,000 clones, 50% to 70% of them singletons; the top ten hold 20% to 25%. Sequenced: NKG2D-low CD8+ T cells sorted from blood. The chain links TRBV4-1 to TRBJ2-2, with 9 bases that match TRBD1. The sequence came from a human donor with alopecia areata. This CDR3 reads CASSYSPGQGNTGELFF. The CDR3 DNA follows: TGCGCCAGCAGTTATTCACCGGGACAGGGGAACACCGGGGAGCTGTTTTTT.